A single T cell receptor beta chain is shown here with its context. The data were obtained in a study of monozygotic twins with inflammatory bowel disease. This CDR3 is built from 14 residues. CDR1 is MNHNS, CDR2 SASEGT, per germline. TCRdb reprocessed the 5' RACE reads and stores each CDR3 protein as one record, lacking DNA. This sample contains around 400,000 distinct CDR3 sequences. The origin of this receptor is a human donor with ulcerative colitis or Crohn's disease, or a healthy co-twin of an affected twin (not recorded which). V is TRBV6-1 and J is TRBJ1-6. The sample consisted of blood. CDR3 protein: CASSRTVAGSPLHF.